This entry lists 30 T cell receptor beta chains sequenced from one sample in a study of blood T cell repertoires in COVID-19. Profiled with immunoSEQ multiplex PCR; TCRdb holds only in-frame clones, not every one. The sample lists more than 300,000 clones, around nine tenths occurring once. Sequencing was done on a sample of PBMCs or T cells enriched from blood (not recorded which). The receptors were sampled from a woman between 25 and 40 years old who had recovered from COVID-19.

This clone was seen only a few times. V is TRBV7-9 and J is TRBJ2-4; 9 nucleotides agree with TRBD1. Unmatched junction bases numbered 11, after V lost 5 bases and J lost 3 bases. The CDR3 has 17 residues. Germline lookup yields CDR1 SEHNR and CDR2 FQNEAQ (reference sequence). CDR3 in amino acids: CASSPYGQGPIKNIQYF. The CDR3 DNA is TGTGCCAGCAGCCCATATGGACAGGGGCCAATCAAAAACATTCAGTACTTC.

CDR3 in DNA: TGTGCCAGTGGGGCGGGACAGGGGTTGGGTCAGCCCCAGCATTTT. This gives the protein CASGAGQGLGQPQHF. V gene TRBV28 combines with J gene TRBJ1-5, with 10 bases lining up with TRBD1. Losses at the gene ends were 9 bases for V and 6 bases for J; bases not matched to a gene: 11. The CDR3 sequence is 15 residues long. Germline CDR1 is MDHEN and CDR2 is SYDVKM.

This chain joins TRBV7-9 and TRBJ1-1; the D is unclear. CDR1 and CDR2 from the germline V gene are SEHNR and FQNEAQ (reference sequence). V lost 5 bases and J 4 bases, leaving 17 bases between the germline ends. This CDR3 contains 15 residues. CDR3 amino acids: CASSLNRLGGTEAFF. CDR3 bases: TGTGCCAGCAGCCTCAATAGGTTGGGAGGCACTGAAGCTTTCTTT.

The chain employs TRBV28 and TRBJ2-5; 9 bases are a match to TRBD2. The CDR3 is 17 residues long. CDR1 is MDHEN, CDR2 SYDVKM, per germline. The V segment lost 6 bases and the J segment 1 base; nucleotides outside the gene matches: 12. The CDR3 loop reads CASRRGGSKSIQETQYF. DNA for the CDR3: TGTGCCAGCAGGCGGGGGGGCTCGAAGTCCATCCAAGAGACCCAGTACTTC.

The J gene is TRBJ2-1, the V gene TRBV10-2; D call uncertain. CDR1 and CDR2 from the germline V gene are WSHSY and SAAADI. The CDR3 runs 14 residues. Deletions cut 3 bases from V and 3 bases from J, with 9 bases between. CDR3 sequence: CASSDVLYYNEQFF. In DNA, the CDR3 is TGCGCCAGCAGTGATGTTCTCTACTACAATGAGCAGTTCTTC.

In DNA, the CDR3 is TGTGCCTGGAGTATTCAGGGGGCATTCTATGGCTACACCTTC. Amino acid sequence: CAWSIQGAFYGYTF. This sequence joins TRBV30 and TRBJ1-2, with 8 bases lining up with TRBD1. Germline CDR1 reads GTSNPN; CDR2 reads SVGIG (reference sequence). CDR3 length: 14 amino acids. The V gene end was trimmed by 2 bases and the J gene end by 4 bases; junction bases not matched to a gene: 6.

The V call is TRBV3-1 (or the pseudogene TRBV3-2), the J call TRBJ1-4; D is ambiguous. V dropped 4 bases and J dropped 5 bases, with 14 bases sitting between them. Germline CDR1 reads LGHDT; CDR2 reads YNNKEL (reference sequence). This CDR3 has 15 residues. Here the CDR3 reads CASSPEERLNEKLFF. The CDR3 DNA reads as TGTGCCAGCAGCCCGGAGGAGAGGTTAAATGAAAAACTGTTTTTT.

The chain joins TRBV30 to TRBJ2-1; D uncertain. The CDR3 covers 13 residues. Germline-derived CDR1 and CDR2 are GTSNPN and SVGIG (reference sequence). Trimming removed 0 bases from V and 9 bases from J, with 12 bases in between. DNA of the CDR3: TGTGCCTGGAGTGTAGCGCTCCCGGGTGAGCAGTTCTTC. It specifies CAWSVALPGEQFF. The full variable domain, with the rest looked up from reference TRBV30 and TRBJ2-1, is SQTIHQWPATLVQPVGSPLSLECTVEGTSNPNLYWYRQAAGRGLQLLFYSVGIGQISSEVPQNLSASRPQDRQFILSSKKLLLSDSGFYLCAWSVALPGEQFFGPGTRLTVL.

V gene TRBV10-3 combines with J gene TRBJ1-1; 7 bases map to TRBD1. The CDR3 length is 14 residues. J lost 8 bases, V lost 2 bases, and 8 bases had no gene match. Germline CDR1 ENHRY, CDR2 SYGVKD. In nucleotides, the CDR3 is TGTGCCATCAGTGAGGGGACAGCACACCCCGAAGCTTTCTTT. Encoded protein: CAISEGTAHPEAFF.

J is TRBJ1-1 and V is TRBV30; D is unresolved. Trimming removed 0 bases at V and 2 bases at J, with 13 bases between. The germline CDR1 and CDR2 sequences are GTSNPN and SVGIG (reference sequence). CDR3 length equals 15 residues. The CDR3 DNA reads TGTGCCTGGAGTGTTCGGGATTTTATTAACACTGAAGCTTTCTTT. Translated: CAWSVRDFINTEAFF.

The J gene is TRBJ2-2, the V gene TRBV19; TRBD2 aligns across 9 bases. V lost 6 bases and J lost 4; bases outside the gene matches: 6. Germline V gives CDR1 LNHDA, CDR2 SQIVND (reference sequence). This CDR3 has 15 residues. The CDR3: CASSDSGRFTGELFF. CDR3 in DNA: TGTGCCAGTAGCGATAGCGGGAGATTCACCGGGGAGCTGTTTTTT.

On this clone: Other DNA sequences in this specimen translate into the identical CDR3. This sequence joins TRBV18 and TRBJ2-7; 8 bases are shared with TRBD2. Unmatched junction bases numbered 5, after V lost 4 bases and J lost 3 bases. Germline lookup yields CDR1 KGHSH and CDR2 LQKENI. This CDR3 region has 14 residues. CDR3 nucleotides: TGTGCCAGCTCACTCCCGGGACTAGTCTACGAGCAGTACTTC. This translates into CASSLPGLVYEQYF.

The rearrangement uses TRBV10-1 and TRBJ1-2; no reliable D call. The CDR3 has 15 residues. The ends were cut back, 10 bases at V and 0 bases at J, with 18 bases in the middle. Germline CDR1 is WNHNN and CDR2 is SYGVQD (reference sequence). The CDR3 protein is CATLEGPKANYGYTF. The CDR3 DNA reads TGCGCCACCCTCGAGGGCCCAAAAGCTAACTATGGCTACACCTTC.

This clone was recorded only once. CDR3 bases: TGTGCCACCTCAATAGCGGGAGGGCTAAGGAACGAGCAGTACTTC. Protein product: CATSIAGGLRNEQYF. The chain uses TRBV10-3 and TRBJ2-7; the match to TRBD2 covers 11 bases. V was pared by 10 bases and J by 5 bases, with 13 bases of the junction left unmatched. The CDR3 consists of 15 residues. Germline values: CDR1 ENHRY, CDR2 SYGVKD.

V and J are TRBV19 and TRBJ1-2, with D possibly TRBD1 on 6 matching bases. Between the trimmed V and J ends, which lost 8 bases and 4 bases, there was a span of 23 bases. The CDR3 contains 16 residues. Germline V lookup: CDR1 LNHDA, CDR2 SQIVND (reference sequence). The DNA of the CDR3 is TGTGCCAGTGACCCGACAGGAGTAGTGGATCCCTATGGCTACACCTTC. It translates to CASDPTGVVDPYGYTF.

This clone was seen a handful of times. The chain joins TRBV5-1 to TRBJ1-2, with TRBD1 matching over 7 bases. The CDR3 sequence is 15 residues long. Germline CDR1 is SGHRS and CDR2 is YFSETQ. The V gene end was trimmed by 4 bases and the J gene end by 3 bases; junction bases not matched to a gene: 9. The CDR3 DNA reads as TGCGCCAGCAGCCCAACAGGGGTGCCCTACTATGGCTACACCTTC. It codes for CASSPTGVPYYGYTF.

The chain recombines TRBV7-6 with TRBJ2-3; D is possibly TRBD1 (5 bases). The germline V gene has CDR1 SGHVS and CDR2 FNYEAQ. Trimming removed 2 bases from V and 0 bases from J, with 9 bases in between. This CDR3 is 15 amino acids long. This chain's CDR3 is CASSLWGRSTDTQYF. The CDR3 DNA sequence: TGTGCCAGCAGCTTATGGGGCAGGAGCACAGATACGCAGTATTTT.

This clone was detected only once. The chain recombines TRBV7-2 with TRBJ1-1; 9 positions agree with TRBD1. Germline CDR1 SGHTA, CDR2 FQGNSA. CDR3 length: 15 amino acids. With 1 base clipped from V and 6 bases from J, the junction kept 6 bases outside the gene matches. The CDR3 spells CASSLGGTGRAEAFF. The CDR3 bases are TGTGCCAGCAGCTTAGGGGGGACAGGGAGGGCTGAAGCTTTCTTT. Combining the CDR3 with reference TRBV7-2 and TRBJ1-1 gives the whole variable domain GAGVSQSPSNKVTEKGKDVELRCDPISGHTALYWYRQSLGQGLEFLIYFQGNSAPDKSGLPSDRFSAERTGGSVSTLTIQRTQQEDSAVYLCASSLGGTGRAEAFFGQGTRLTVV.

V gene TRBV3-1 (or the pseudogene TRBV3-2) combines with J gene TRBJ2-2; D gene ambiguous. This CDR3 has 12 residues. The germline gives CDR1 LGHDT, CDR2 YNNKEL (reference sequence). Deletions cut 4 bases from V and 8 bases from J, with 8 bases between. The CDR3, as DNA: TGTGCCAGCAGCCCCCCCCTGGGGGAGCTGTTTTTT. This encodes CASSPPLGELFF.

This clone was seen only a few times. The rearrangement uses TRBV7-2 and TRBJ1-2, with 7 bases matching TRBD1. This CDR3 region has 14 residues. V lost 5 bases, J lost 7 bases, and 10 bases stayed unmatched. In germline, CDR1 is SGHTA, CDR2 FQGNSA. In DNA form, the CDR3 reads TGTGCCAGCAGCCCTATCGACAGGGAGGTTGGCTACACCTTC. Protein sequence: CASSPIDREVGYTF.

J is TRBJ2-5 and V is TRBV6-6; 13 positions match TRBD2. The trim removed 5 bases at V and 5 bases at J, leaving 14 bases unmatched. This CDR3 contains 18 residues. Per the germline V gene, CDR1 is MNHNY and CDR2 is SVGAGI (reference sequence). For the CDR3, the DNA is TGTGCCAGCAGTCCCGCCGGGACTAGCGGGACCTCGGGCGAGACCCAGTACTTC. Translated: CASSPAGTSGTSGETQYF.

This clone was picked up one time. This chain joins TRBV7-2 and TRBJ2-5; D unresolved. Germline assignment: CDR1 SGHTA and CDR2 FQGNSA. The length of the CDR3 is 11 residues. Trimming pared 5 bases from V and 2 bases from J, leaving 3 bases between. Written as DNA, the CDR3 is TGTGCCAGCAGCCCACAAGAGACCCAGTACTTC. It translates to CASSPQETQYF.

The chain is built from TRBV28 and TRBJ1-2; TRBD1 aligns across 10 bases. V was clipped by 5 bases and J by 8 bases; unmatched bases: 5. This CDR3 contains 13 residues. CDR1 and CDR2 (germline): MDHEN, SYDVKM. This CDR3 is CASSPGTGDGYTF. Written as DNA, the CDR3 is TGTGCCAGCAGTCCAGGGACAGGGGACGGCTACACCTTC.

This rearrangement joins TRBV6-5 to TRBJ1-6, with D perhaps TRBD1 (5 bases). Between the trimmed V and J ends, which lost 2 bases and 10 bases, there was a span of 15 bases. In germline, CDR1 is MNHEY, CDR2 SVGAGI. The CDR3 has 15 amino acids. In DNA form, the CDR3 reads TGTGCCAGCAGTTACAGGGCAGGGAGCGGGTCACCCCTCCACTTT. Amino acid sequence: CASSYRAGSGSPLHF.

J is TRBJ1-5 and V is TRBV6-2 or TRBV6-3; possibly TRBD1 for D (6 bases). Germline V lookup: CDR1 MNHEY, CDR2 SVGEGT. V was shortened by 2 bases and J by 4 bases, with 15 bases between the two germline ends. CDR3 length: 16 amino acids. CDR3 coding DNA: TGTGCCAGCAGTTACCATCGGACAGCTCCTAATCAGCCCCAGCATTTT. Its protein product is CASSYHRTAPNQPQHF.

This chain joins TRBV7-2 and TRBJ1-1, with no clear D. The CDR3 extends over 14 amino acids. In germline, CDR1 is SGHTA, CDR2 FQGNSA. V was pared by 2 bases and J by 1 base, with 8 bases between. The CDR3 spells CASSLQPGNTEAFF. In DNA form, the CDR3 reads TGTGCCAGCAGCTTACAGCCGGGGAACACTGAAGCTTTCTTT.

The genes are TRBV27 and TRBJ1-6, with D unclear. The CDR3 spans 14 residues. The germline gives CDR1 MNHEY, CDR2 SMNVEV (reference sequence). Trimming took off 0 bases at V and 14 bases at J, with 14 bases between the two ends. CDR3 DNA sequence: TGTGCCAGCAGTTTATCGAACGGACTGTGGACCCTCCACTTT. This codes for CASSLSNGLWTLHF.

The chain uses TRBV2 and TRBJ1-1; D may be TRBD1 (5 bases). Deletions cut 9 bases from V and 8 bases from J, with 19 bases between. This CDR3 comprises 13 residues. CDR1 and CDR2 (germline): SNHLY, FYNNEI. CDR3 nucleotide sequence: TGTGCCAGGTTAGGGAGGGACTACCCGGAAGCTTTCTTT. Its translation: CARLGRDYPEAFF.

V gene TRBV3-1 (or the pseudogene TRBV3-2) combines with J gene TRBJ1-5; D is undetermined. The length of the CDR3 is 14 residues. V gave up 3 bases and J gave up 5 bases, with 11 bases separating them. Germline V gives CDR1 LGHDT, CDR2 YNNKEL (reference sequence). In DNA form, the CDR3 reads TGTGCCAGCAGCCAGTATAACACCGATCAGCCCCAGCATTTT. Translated: CASSQYNTDQPQHF.

The table lists this clone with a count of one. Other DNA sequences in the sample encode the same CDR3. This CDR3 reads CASSQRQGYEQYF. CDR3 nucleotides: TGTGCCAGCAGCCAAAGACAGGGCTACGAGCAGTACTTC. This rearrangement joins TRBV4-2 to TRBJ2-7, with 7 bases that match TRBD1. The ends lost 2 bases at V and 3 bases at J; junction bases unmatched: 1. Per germline, CDR1 LGHNA and CDR2 YNFKEQ. This CDR3 contains 13 residues.